This paragraph reports one T cell receptor beta chain. Its matching antigen is unknown. Time point indicated: pre-sensitization, week 0. Specified treatment: therapeutic diphenylcyclopropenone sensitization with weekly scalp DPC. Blood draws preceded each patch test application. In TCRdb, the RACE reads were re-called with MiXCR into one record per CDR3 protein. The sample yields tens of thousands of distinct CDR3 sequences, roughly a tenth seen once. This entry comes from a study of human T cells and chemical hapten exposure. For the study at large: Patch tests put 0.01% DPC on the upper back, and the results were checked at 6 days.

CDR1 is LGHNT and CDR2 is FRNRAP in the germline V gene. The CDR3 is made up of 16 amino acids. V lost 0 bases, J lost 4 bases, and 4 bases stayed unmatched. Study-level points and caveats: Unchanged with DPC sensitization were TCRs above 1 in 1000 frequency. Having alopecia, the donors may differ immunologically from healthy people.

This receptor was identified in a woman aged 35 to 49 with alopecia areata. Some clones in this sample may be carry-over from other donors' samples. This chain connects TRBV12-5 to TRBJ2-1; 9 bases are a match to TRBD1. The sequencing used whole blood, collected in connection with sensitization to the hapten diphenylcyclopropenone (DPC). CDR3 protein: CASGLVLGQGYNEQFF. The CDR3 bases are TGTGCTAGTGGTTTGGTACTGGGACAGGGATACAATGAGCAGTTCTTC.